Listed below are T cell receptor beta chains from one sample, sequenced in a study of regulatory T cells in long-lasting Graves disease. TCRdb used MiXCR to reprocess the multiplex PCR reads, holding one entry per CDR3 protein. Of a few hundred thousand distinct CDR3 sequences in the sample, less than 20% were seen once. These data were also filed under a second study, of T cells in Graves' hyperthyroidism and ophthalmopathy.

This specimen consisted of peripheral blood mononuclear cells (PBMCs), obtained at new diagnosis, from a patient treated with antithyroid drugs. These receptors were collected from a woman aged 18 to 35 with Graves disease. Both conserved end residues are part of each CDR3. Fields, in order: V gene, clone size, J gene, D gene, CDR3 DNA, CDR3 protein. D genes are given only for firm matches. Expanded clones get a size class; other rows say once, few or many, or leave the size out.

v_gene: TRBV18
abundance: many
j_gene: TRBJ2-5
d_gene: .
CDR3nt: TGTGCCAGCTCACCAATGCCCAGGGAAGAGACCCAGTACTTC
CDR3aa: CASSPMPREETQYF

v_gene: TRBV12-3/TRBV12-4
abundance: many
j_gene: TRBJ2-1
d_gene: .
CDR3nt: TGTGCCAGCACCCTATCCGGGAGTCGAAATGAGCAGTTCTTC
CDR3aa: CASTLSGSRNEQFF

v_gene: TRBV7-9
abundance: .
j_gene: TRBJ2-7
d_gene: .
CDR3nt: TGCGCCAGCACGTCGGGTTCCTACGAGCAGTACTTC
CDR3aa: CASTSGSYEQYF

v_gene: TRBV29-1
abundance: .
j_gene: TRBJ1-1
d_gene: .
CDR3nt: TGCAGCGTTGACCTAGGCGGCACCTCGAACACTGAAGCTTTCTTT
CDR3aa: CSVDLGGTSNTEAFF

v_gene: TRBV20-1
abundance: many
j_gene: TRBJ2-7
d_gene: TRBD2
CDR3nt: TGCAGTGCGACTAGCGGGGACCCTTCCTACGAGCAGTACTTC
CDR3aa: CSATSGDPSYEQYF

v_gene: TRBV28
abundance: many
j_gene: TRBJ2-1
d_gene: .
CDR3nt: TGTGCCAGCCTCTCGGAACTCGACTACAATGAGCAGTTCTTC
CDR3aa: CASLSELDYNEQFF

v_gene: TRBV2
abundance: many
j_gene: TRBJ1-5
d_gene: .
CDR3nt: TGTGCCAGCAGTGAAAAAGGGCTCGTGAGCAATCAGCCCCAGCATTTT
CDR3aa: CASSEKGLVSNQPQHF

v_gene: TRBV28
abundance: many
j_gene: TRBJ1-1
d_gene: TRBD1
CDR3nt: TGTGCCAGCAGATCACCAGGGGGCTCGGGGGACCCCAACACTGAAGCTTTCTTT
CDR3aa: CASRSPGGSGDPNTEAFF

v_gene: TRBV2
abundance: few
j_gene: TRBJ2-2
d_gene: .
CDR3nt: TGTGCCGGAGGGGGGACGAACACCGGGGAGCTGTTTTTT
CDR3aa: CAGGGTNTGELFF

v_gene: TRBV6-4
abundance: few
j_gene: TRBJ2-1
d_gene: TRBD2
CDR3nt: TGTGCCAGCAGTGTACTAGCGGGAGGGCCTACTGAGCAGTTCTTC
CDR3aa: CASSVLAGGPTEQFF

v_gene: TRBV20-1
abundance: few
j_gene: TRBJ2-3
d_gene: TRBD1
CDR3nt: TGCAGTGCTATGGAGGGGACAGGGGTGAGCACAGATACGCAGTATTTT
CDR3aa: CSAMEGTGVSTDTQYF

v_gene: TRBV12-3/TRBV12-4
abundance: many
j_gene: TRBJ1-1
d_gene: .
CDR3nt: TGTGCCAGCAGTTTGGGTGGTCAATTCACTGAAGCTTTCTTT
CDR3aa: CASSLGGQFTEAFF

v_gene: TRBV5-6
abundance: few
j_gene: TRBJ1-5
d_gene: TRBD1
CDR3nt: TGTGCCAGCAGCTCGTGGACAGGGAGAGATCAGCCCCAGCATTTT
CDR3aa: CASSSWTGRDQPQHF

v_gene: TRBV27
abundance: .
j_gene: TRBJ2-7
d_gene: .
CDR3nt: TGTGCCAGCAGTTCCCAACTTTCGCCTGGCGAGCAGTACTTC
CDR3aa: CASSSQLSPGEQYF

v_gene: TRBV9
abundance: many
j_gene: TRBJ2-3
d_gene: TRBD2
CDR3nt: TGTGCCAGCAGCGTAGATGGACTAGCCACAGATACGCAGTATTTT
CDR3aa: CASSVDGLATDTQYF

v_gene: TRBV4-1
abundance: .
j_gene: TRBJ2-3
d_gene: .
CDR3nt: TGCGCCAGCGGGTGGACAGTGAAGGCACCAGATACGCAGTATTTT
CDR3aa: CASGWTVKAPDTQYF

v_gene: TRBV27
abundance: few
j_gene: TRBJ2-5
d_gene: TRBD1
CDR3nt: TGTGCCAGCAGGGTACAGGGGGCTTATGGGGAGACCCAGTACTTC
CDR3aa: CASRVQGAYGETQYF

v_gene: TRBV27
abundance: few
j_gene: TRBJ2-5
d_gene: .
CDR3nt: TGTGCCAGCACCTTAGATGGGCAGCAAGAGACCCAGTACTTC
CDR3aa: CASTLDGQQETQYF

v_gene: TRBV24-1
abundance: many
j_gene: TRBJ2-1
d_gene: .
CDR3nt: TGTGCCACCAGTGACAGACAGTCCGGCTCCTACAATGAGCAGTTCTTC
CDR3aa: CATSDRQSGSYNEQFF

v_gene: TRBV11-1
abundance: .
j_gene: TRBJ2-1
d_gene: TRBD2
CDR3nt: TGTGCCAGCAGCTTAAGGCTAGCGGGAGAGAATGAGCAGTTCTTC
CDR3aa: CASSLRLAGENEQFF

v_gene: TRBV2
abundance: many
j_gene: TRBJ1-1
d_gene: TRBD1
CDR3nt: TGTGCCAGCAGTGTCGTAGACCCAGGGGGTGCTTTCTTT
CDR3aa: CASSVVDPGGAFF

v_gene: TRBV7-3
abundance: .
j_gene: TRBJ2-1
d_gene: TRBD1
CDR3nt: TGTGCCAGCAGCAAATTACCCGCTGGACAGGGATCTACCAATGAGCAGTTCTTC
CDR3aa: CASSKLPAGQGSTNEQFF

v_gene: TRBV6-1
abundance: many
j_gene: TRBJ2-2
d_gene: TRBD2
CDR3nt: TGTGCCAGCAGTGAATCGGCGGGAGCGACCACCGGGGAGCTGTTTTTT
CDR3aa: CASSESAGATTGELFF

v_gene: TRBV5-1
abundance: few
j_gene: TRBJ2-7
d_gene: TRBD2
CDR3nt: TGCGCCAGCAGCACGGGACTAGCGGAAACCTACGAGCAGTACTTC
CDR3aa: CASSTGLAETYEQYF

v_gene: TRBV20-1
abundance: few
j_gene: TRBJ1-5
d_gene: TRBD1
CDR3nt: TGCAGTGCGGAGGACAGGGAAGGTCAGCCCCAGCATTTT
CDR3aa: CSAEDREGQPQHF

v_gene: TRBV29-1
abundance: .
j_gene: TRBJ1-5
d_gene: .
CDR3nt: TGCAGCGTTGGAGAGGGATTGGGTCAGCCCCAGCATTTT
CDR3aa: CSVGEGLGQPQHF